Below, 14 T cell receptor beta chains from the same sample are listed, as sequenced in a study of cytomegalovirus exposure and HLA in healthy donors (dated by TCRdb to about 2017). Libraries were constructed by the immunoSEQ multiplex PCR assay. A mixture of 60 forward primers for TCR Vbeta segments and 13 reverse primers for TCR Jbeta segments was used in the multiplex PCR. TCRdb stores this immuneACCESS table with in-frame sequences only. Part of the clones is absent; in the studies checked, under half of the shortfall reflects unresolved V genes, and no reason is known for the rest. In this sample the table shows 120,000 or so clones, over 65% of which occur a single time. The top ten clones comprise roughly 3.1% of the sample. Sequenced sample: PBMCs. Receptors originate from a man aged 30-40 years in good health and CMV-seronegative.

The rearrangement links TRBV4-3 to TRBJ1-2, with D maybe TRBD1 (6 bases). Trimming took 6 bases from V and 6 from J, leaving 20 bases between them. Germline V gives CDR1 LGHNA, CDR2 YSLEER. The CDR3 consists of 15 residues. The CDR3: CASSAGTSRGHGYTF. CDR3 DNA: TGCGCCAGCAGTGCCGGGACATCCAGAGGTCATGGCTACACCTTC.

V gene TRBV27 combines with J gene TRBJ2-5; 8 bases are a match to TRBD2. J was trimmed by 5 bases and V by 4 bases; bases with no gene match: 12. The CDR3 is 16 residues long. The germline V gene encodes CDR1 MNHEY and CDR2 SMNVEV (reference sequence). CDR3 nucleotides: TGTGCCAGCAGTTCCGCACCCCGGGGGGGCGTTGAGACCCAGTACTTC. Its translation is CASSSAPRGGVETQYF.

This clone has only one observation. The V and J genes are TRBV6-6 and TRBJ2-3; TRBD2 agrees at 11 bases. The V segment lost 10 bases and the J segment 5 bases; nucleotides outside the gene matches: 11. Per the germline V gene, CDR1 is MNHNY and CDR2 is SVGAGI (reference sequence). CDR3 length equals 15 residues. CDR3 amino acids: CATTSTSGGGDTQYF. The CDR3 nucleotides read TGTGCCACGACGAGTACTAGCGGGGGAGGAGATACGCAGTATTTT.

The chain uses TRBV4-1 and TRBJ2-5; TRBD2 aligns across 7 bases. Germline-derived CDR1 and CDR2 are MGHRA and YSYEKL. The CDR3 is 15 residues long. V dropped 1 base and J dropped 4; count of bases not matched to a gene: 6. CDR3 coding DNA: TGCGCCAGCAGCCAAGTCCAGGGAGGGAGAGAGACCCAGTACTTC. It yields the protein CASSQVQGGRETQYF.

The rearrangement links TRBV28 to TRBJ2-7, with 8 bases that match TRBD1. The CDR3 runs to 15 residues. CDR1 is MDHEN, CDR2 SYDVKM, per germline. The V segment lost 6 bases and the J segment 3 bases; nucleotides outside the gene matches: 10. The CDR3 spells CASSPGQGRVYEQYF. For the CDR3, the DNA is TGTGCCAGCAGCCCCGGACAGGGCAGGGTCTACGAGCAGTACTTC.

V and J are TRBV10-3 and TRBJ2-2; 7 positions agree with TRBD1. Germline V gene sequence: CDR1 ENHRY, CDR2 SYGVKD. The J segment lost 5 bases and the V segment lost 2 bases, leaving 5 bases of the junction unmatched. CDR3 length: 15 residues. The CDR3 region is CAISEHRQGTGELFF. CDR3 nucleotides: TGTGCCATCAGTGAGCATAGACAGGGAACCGGGGAGCTGTTTTTT.

This chain uses TRBV29-1 with TRBJ2-7, with a possible D match to TRBD1 (5 bases). V lost 2 bases and J 4 bases, leaving 15 bases between the germline ends. Per the germline V gene, CDR1 is SQVTM and CDR2 is ANQGSEA. This CDR3 is built from 14 residues. The CDR3 DNA is TGCAGCGTTGAAAGGGGTTATGGGGAATACGAGCAGTACTTC. Translation: CSVERGYGEYEQYF.

Here the CDR3 DNA reads TGTGCCAGCAGCCTGGGGGCAGGGAACACTGAAGCTTTCTTT. Translating it yields CASSLGAGNTEAFF. The chain joins TRBV5-4 to TRBJ1-1; D is possibly TRBD1 (6 bases). This CDR3 contains 14 residues. Trimming pared 4 bases from V and 1 base from J, leaving 11 bases between. Germline assignment: CDR1 SGHNT and CDR2 YYREEE (reference sequence). The full variable domain, with the rest looked up from reference TRBV5-4 and TRBJ1-1, is ETGVTQSPTHLIKTRGQQVTLRCSSQSGHNTVSWYQQALGQGPQFIFQYYREEENGRGNFPPRFSGLQFPNYSSELNVNALELDDSALYLCASSLGAGNTEAFFGQGTRLTVV.

This chain uses TRBV27 with TRBJ1-2, with no clear D. V lost 3 bases to trimming and J lost 4 bases, with 9 bases between them. In germline, CDR1 is MNHEY, CDR2 SMNVEV (reference sequence). The length of the CDR3 is 13 residues. The CDR3 sequence is CASSFSGSYGYTF. CDR3 DNA sequence: TGTGCCAGCAGTTTTTCCGGGAGCTATGGCTACACCTTC.

This clone occurred once. This chain joins TRBV18 and TRBJ1-2; 8 bases align to TRBD1. CDR1 and CDR2 (germline): KGHSH, LQKENI. The trim removed 5 bases at V and 8 bases at J, leaving 7 bases unmatched. The CDR3 is 13 residues long. The CDR3 is CASSASGGQGYTF. The CDR3 nucleotides read TGTGCCAGCTCAGCCTCAGGGGGCCAAGGCTACACCTTC.

The chain carries TRBV6-5 and TRBJ1-1; D is unclear. Germline V gene sequence: CDR1 MNHEY, CDR2 SVGAGI. The CDR3 contains 11 residues. V was clipped by 2 bases and J by 6 bases, with 4 bases between them. CDR3 coding DNA: TGTGCCAGCAGTTACCGAGCTGAAGCTTTCTTT. Protein: CASSYRAEAFF.

V and J are TRBV5-4 and TRBJ2-3; 14 bases match TRBD2. CDR3 length: 16 residues. After removal of 4 bases from V and 6 bases from J, the junction contained 7 bases not matched to a gene. Germline CDR1 is SGHNT and CDR2 is YYREEE (reference sequence). CDR3 in amino acids: CASSAGLAGVRDTQYF. The CDR3 DNA sequence: TGTGCCAGCAGCGCGGGACTAGCGGGAGTACGGGATACGCAGTATTTT.

This rearrangement joins TRBV7-9 to TRBJ2-1; D perhaps matches TRBD2 (7 bases). This CDR3 is 17 amino acids long. CDR1 is SEHNR and CDR2 is FQNEAQ in the germline V gene (reference sequence). Trimming stripped 3 bases from V and 3 bases from J, with 18 bases between. The CDR3 region has the DNA TGTGCCAGCAGCTTGGGTTGGGCGGGGGCCCGCTACAATGAGCAGTTCTTC. Residues: CASSLGWAGARYNEQFF.

This clone has only one observation. The chain has TRBV4-2 and TRBJ1-6, with 8 positions matching TRBD1. The CDR3 has 17 amino acids. The junction had 10 bases not matched to a gene; V was cut back by 3 bases and J by 6 bases. The germline gives CDR1 LGHNA, CDR2 YNFKEQ. The chain's CDR3 is CASSQTTSRGLNSPLHF. Written as DNA, the CDR3 is TGTGCCAGCAGCCAGACCACTTCCAGGGGGCTTAATTCACCCCTCCACTTT.